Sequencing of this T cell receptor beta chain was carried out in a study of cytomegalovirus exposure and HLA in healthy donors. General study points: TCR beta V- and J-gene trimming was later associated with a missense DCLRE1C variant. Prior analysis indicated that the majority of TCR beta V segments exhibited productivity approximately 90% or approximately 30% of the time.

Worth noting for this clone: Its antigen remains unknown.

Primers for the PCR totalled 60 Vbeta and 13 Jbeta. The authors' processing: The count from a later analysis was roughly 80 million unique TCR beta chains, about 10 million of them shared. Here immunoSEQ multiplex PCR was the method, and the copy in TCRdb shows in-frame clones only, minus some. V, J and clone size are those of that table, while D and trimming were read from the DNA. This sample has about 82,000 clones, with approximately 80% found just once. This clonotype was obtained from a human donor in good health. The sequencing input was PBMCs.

CDR3 DNA: TGTGCCAGCTCACCATATGCCGGGACTAGCGGTGTTGAGCAGTTCTTC. Translation gives CASSPYAGTSGVEQFF. The genes are TRBV18 and TRBJ2-1, with TRBD2 matching 11 bases. The CDR3 extends over 16 amino acids. Germline CDR1 and CDR2: KGHSH and LQKENI. V gave up 2 bases and J gave up 9 bases; unmatched junction bases: 9.